The sequence of this T cell receptor (beta chain) was determined in a study of cytomegalovirus exposure and HLA in healthy donors. In this sample, this clone turned up a few times. Trimming removed 1 base at V and 2 bases at J, with 11 bases between. In germline, CDR1 is GTSNPN, CDR2 SVGIG (reference sequence). The CDR3 spans 14 residues. The PCR ran on 60 Vbeta and 13 Jbeta primers. Produced via immunoSEQ multiplex PCR; TCRdb's table is partial and in-frame only. The sample consists of roughly 67,000 clones, approximately 78% of them appearing once. The chain has TRBV30 and TRBJ2-5; D perhaps matches TRBD1 (6 bases). The clonotype was recovered from a woman in her twenties or thirties in good health and CMV-seronegative. Material for sequencing was PBMCs. For the CDR3, the DNA is TGTGCCTGGAGTGGGGGGCTCGGACAAGAGACCCAGTACTTC. Encoded protein: CAWSGGLGQETQYF.